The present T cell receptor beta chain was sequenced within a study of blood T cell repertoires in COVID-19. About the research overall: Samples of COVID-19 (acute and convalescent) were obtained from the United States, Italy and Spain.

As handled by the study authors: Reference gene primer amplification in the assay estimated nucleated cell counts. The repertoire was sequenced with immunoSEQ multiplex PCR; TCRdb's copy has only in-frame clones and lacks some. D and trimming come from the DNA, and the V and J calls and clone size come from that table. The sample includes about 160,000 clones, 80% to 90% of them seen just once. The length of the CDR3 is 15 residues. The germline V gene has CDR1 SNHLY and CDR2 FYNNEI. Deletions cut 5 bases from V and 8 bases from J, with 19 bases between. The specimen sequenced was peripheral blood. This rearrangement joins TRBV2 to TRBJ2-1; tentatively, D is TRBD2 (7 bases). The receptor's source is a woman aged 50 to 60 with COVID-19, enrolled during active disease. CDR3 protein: CASSTPITGRDEQFF. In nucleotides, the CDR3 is TGTGCCAGCAGTACCCCAATAACAGGGAGGGATGAGCAGTTCTTC.